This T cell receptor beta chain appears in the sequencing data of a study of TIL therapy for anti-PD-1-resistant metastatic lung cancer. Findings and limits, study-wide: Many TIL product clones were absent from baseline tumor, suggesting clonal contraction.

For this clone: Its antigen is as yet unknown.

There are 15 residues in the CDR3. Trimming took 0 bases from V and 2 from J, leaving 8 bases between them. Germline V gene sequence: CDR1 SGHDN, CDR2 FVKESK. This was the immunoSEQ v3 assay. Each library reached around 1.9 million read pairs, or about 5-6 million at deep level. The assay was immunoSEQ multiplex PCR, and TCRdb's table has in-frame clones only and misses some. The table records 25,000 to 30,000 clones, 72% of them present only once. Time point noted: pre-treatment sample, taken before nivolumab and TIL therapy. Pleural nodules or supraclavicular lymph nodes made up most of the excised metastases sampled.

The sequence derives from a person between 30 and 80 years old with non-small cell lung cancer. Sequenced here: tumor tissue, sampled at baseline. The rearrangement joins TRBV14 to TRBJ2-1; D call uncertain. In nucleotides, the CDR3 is TGTGCCAGCAGCCAAGACCTCCTAGCCTACAATGAGCAGTTCTTC. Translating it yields CASSQDLLAYNEQFF.